The 25 T cell receptor beta chains listed next were all sequenced from one sample in a study of blood T cell repertoires in COVID-19. Clones were sequenced by immunoSEQ multiplex PCR, and TCRdb holds only the in-frame ones, with some missing. The repertoire includes 150,000 to 200,000 clones, under 80% of them detected once, and about a sixth sits in the top ten. The source material was PBMCs or T cells enriched from blood (not recorded which). These receptor sequences come from a woman between 50 and 59 years old with acute COVID-19.

The chain uses TRBV2 and TRBJ1-1; D ambiguous. The germline gives CDR1 SNHLY, CDR2 FYNNEI. This CDR3 spans 14 amino acids. V was trimmed by 7 bases and J by 4 bases, leaving 16 bases between them. As DNA, the CDR3 is TGTGCCAGCATCGAGGGAGGAAGAGGCACTGAAGCTTTCTTT. Its protein is CASIEGGRGTEAFF.

The V gene is TRBV7-2, the J gene TRBJ1-6; 9 nucleotides agree with TRBD1. This CDR3 spans 15 amino acids. The germline V gene has CDR1 SGHTA and CDR2 FQGNSA. V trimming: 3 bases; J trimming: 9 bases; junction bases outside the gene matches: 6. CDR3 protein: CASSFLGQGSSPLHF. The DNA of the CDR3 is TGTGCCAGCAGCTTTTTGGGACAGGGTAGTTCACCCCTCCACTTT.

The genes are TRBV2 and TRBJ2-1; TRBD2 matches at 9 bases. The CDR3 is made up of 17 amino acids. J lost 7 bases, V lost 2 bases, and 12 bases had no gene match. Germline V gene lookup returns CDR1 SNHLY and CDR2 FYNNEI. The CDR3 loop is CASSELDPRGGVNEQFF. As DNA, the CDR3 is TGTGCCAGCAGTGAACTCGATCCGCGGGGGGGCGTGAATGAGCAGTTCTTC.

This sequence joins TRBV12-3 or TRBV12-4 and TRBJ1-2, with D uncertain. This CDR3 region has 13 residues. V lost 6 bases and J lost 5, with 13 bases in between. CDR3 sequence reads: CASSPTELYGYTF. The CDR3 DNA sequence: TGTGCCAGCAGCCCTACTGAGCTTTATGGCTACACCTTC.

The chain uses TRBV12-5 and TRBJ2-7; 8 nucleotides match TRBD1. The CDR3 runs to 14 residues. Germline CDR1 LGHNT, CDR2 FRNRAP. The J segment lost 5 bases and the V segment lost 3 bases, leaving 6 bases of the junction unmatched. CDR3 in DNA: TGTGCTAGTGGTTTCCCCCCGGACAGGGACGAGCAGTACGTC. Its translation is CASGFPPDRDEQYV.

This clone was seen a handful of times. The V and J genes are TRBV4-1 and TRBJ1-4, with a tentative D call TRBD1 (5 bases). CDR1 is MGHRA and CDR2 is YSYEKL in the germline V gene. The CDR3 is 18 residues long. V lost 2 bases and J 6 bases, leaving 22 bases between the germline ends. CDR3 residues: CASSQSGPVGLYDEKLFF. In nucleotides, the CDR3 is TGCGCCAGCAGCCAATCAGGGCCCGTGGGACTTTACGATGAAAAACTGTTTTTT.

The V call is TRBV3-1 (or the pseudogene TRBV3-2), the J call TRBJ1-2; D possibly corresponds to TRBD1 (5 bases). The germline V gene encodes CDR1 LGHDT and CDR2 YNNKEL (reference sequence). The length of the CDR3 is 14 residues. V was clipped by 4 bases and J by 0 bases, with 9 bases between them. CDR3 nucleotide sequence: TGTGCCAGCAGCCCCCTGACAGCTAACTATGGCTACACCTTC. Translated: CASSPLTANYGYTF.

This clone appeared once. J is TRBJ1-5 and V is TRBV19, with D perhaps TRBD1 (5 bases). The CDR3 totals 15 residues. V was clipped by 3 bases and J by 7 bases, with 16 bases between them. Germline V CDR1 and CDR2: LNHDA, SQIVND (reference sequence). In DNA, the CDR3 is TGTGCCAGTAGTATGTTTTGGGGCGCGGGGCAGCCCCAGCATTTT. This translates into CASSMFWGAGQPQHF.

The chain is built from TRBV19 and TRBJ1-5, with D unresolved. CDR1 and CDR2 from the germline V gene are LNHDA and SQIVND (reference sequence). The CDR3 extends over 15 amino acids. The V gene lost 4 bases and the J gene lost 0 bases, with 10 bases spanning the gap. The CDR3 loop is CASSTYGSSNQPQHF. CDR3 DNA sequence: TGTGCCAGTAGTACCTACGGGAGTAGCAATCAGCCCCAGCATTTT.

This clone was picked up a small number of times. The rearrangement links TRBV6-5 to TRBJ2-2; perhaps TRBD2 as D (5 bases). This CDR3 region has 14 residues. The germline CDR1 and CDR2 sequences are MNHEY and SVGAGI. Trimming shortened V by 2 bases and J by 4 bases, and 8 bases separated the two germline ends. CDR3 region: CASSYAGFTGELFF. Here the CDR3 DNA reads TGTGCCAGCAGTTACGCGGGCTTCACCGGGGAGCTGTTTTTT.

This chain joins TRBV18 and TRBJ2-1; 10 bases map to TRBD2. Germline-derived CDR1 and CDR2 are KGHSH and LQKENI. Losses at the gene ends were 3 bases for V and 5 bases for J; bases not matched to a gene: 16. The CDR3 sequence is 19 residues long. The CDR3 protein is CASSPLPLGTSGVDNEQFF. The CDR3 DNA follows: TGTGCCAGCTCACCGCTACCCCTCGGTACTAGCGGGGTTGACAATGAGCAGTTCTTC.

This clone has a single count. This chain links TRBV2 with TRBJ2-3; a weak D match, TRBD2 (6 bases). The germline gives CDR1 SNHLY, CDR2 FYNNEI. The CDR3 covers 13 residues. Trimming took off 2 bases at V and 6 bases at J, with 9 bases between the two ends. This chain's CDR3 is CASSEKAGDTQYF. The CDR3 nucleotides read TGTGCCAGCAGTGAAAAAGCGGGTGATACGCAGTATTTT. Full variable domain (missing parts from reference TRBV2 and TRBJ2-3): EPEVTQTPSHQVTQMGQEVILRCVPISNHLYFYWYRQILGQKVEFLVSFYNNEISEKSEIFDDQFSVERPDGSNFTLKIRSTKLEDSAMYFCASSEKAGDTQYFGPGTRLTVL.

The gene calls are TRBV5-4 and TRBJ1-6, with 10 bases that match TRBD1. Trimming cost V 2 bases and J 6 bases; bases outside gene matches: 5. Germline loops: CDR1 SGHNT, CDR2 YYREEE (reference sequence). The CDR3 runs 16 residues. CDR3 sequence: CASSFGGQGTNSPLHF. As DNA, the CDR3 is TGTGCCAGCAGCTTTGGGGGACAGGGGACTAATTCACCCCTCCACTTT.

V usage is TRBV9 and J usage is TRBJ1-2, with D perhaps TRBD1 (6 bases). CDR1 is SGDLS, CDR2 YYNGEE, per germline. Trimming removed 0 bases from V and 4 bases from J, with 7 bases in between. This CDR3 spans 13 amino acids. The CDR3 DNA is TGTGCCAGCAGCGTAGAAGGGGGCTATGGCTACACCTTC. Translated, it gives CASSVEGGYGYTF.

This sequence joins TRBV7-2 and TRBJ2-2; D may be TRBD1 (6 bases). V lost 6 bases and J 4 bases, leaving 15 bases between the germline ends. The CDR3 is made up of 15 amino acids. Germline CDR1 SGHTA, CDR2 FQGNSA. The CDR3: CASSPEGVPTGELFF. Here the CDR3 DNA reads TGTGCCAGCAGTCCCGAGGGGGTCCCCACCGGGGAGCTGTTTTTT.

The chain has TRBV27 and TRBJ1-4; D call uncertain. Looked up from germline, CDR1 is MNHEY and CDR2 is SMNVEV (reference sequence). The ends were cut back, 5 bases at V and 6 bases at J, with 16 bases in the middle. CDR3 length: 15 residues. CDR3 coding DNA: TGTGCCAGCAGTCCTATCGTGGTCGGGGATGAAAAACTGTTTTTT. This gives the protein CASSPIVVGDEKLFF.

This chain links TRBV28 with TRBJ2-5; 7 bases are shared with TRBD1. This CDR3 is 15 amino acids long. Germline V gene lookup returns CDR1 MDHEN and CDR2 SYDVKM. J gave up 1 base and V 5 bases, and 7 bases lay outside the gene matches. CDR3 sequence (DNA): TGTGCCAGCAGTCCCCACAGACAGGGCCAAGAGACCCAGTACTTC. Protein product: CASSPHRQGQETQYF.

The chain recombines TRBV14 with TRBJ2-1; weak D call: TRBD2 (5 bases). Germline CDR1 reads SGHDN; CDR2 reads FVKESK. There are 18 residues in the CDR3. V lost 1 base and J lost 0, with 16 bases in between. The CDR3 protein is CASSQAFLAGPSYNEQFF. The CDR3 coding sequence is TGTGCCAGCAGCCAAGCATTTCTAGCTGGGCCCTCCTACAATGAGCAGTTCTTC. Filled out from reference TRBV14 and TRBJ2-1, the complete variable domain reads EAGVTQFPSHSVIEKGQTVTLRCDPISGHDNLYWYRRVMGKEIKFLLHFVKESKQDESGMPNNRFLAERTGGTYSTLKVQPAELEDSGVYFCASSQAFLAGPSYNEQFFGPGTRLTVL.

The chain combines TRBV14 with TRBJ2-7, with D possibly TRBD2 on 5 matching bases. The CDR3 extends over 15 amino acids. The germline V and J ends were trimmed by 1 base and 5 bases, with 15 bases remaining between them. The germline CDR1 and CDR2 sequences are SGHDN and FVKESK. CDR3 loop: CASSQGGSLNDEQYV. The CDR3 DNA follows: TGTGCCAGCAGCCAAGGCGGGTCCCTCAATGACGAGCAGTACGTC.

This clone has just a few counts. This chain uses TRBV11-2 with TRBJ2-3; perhaps TRBD1 as D (7 bases). Per germline, CDR1 SGHAT and CDR2 FQNNGV. Trimming removed 8 bases at V and 1 base at J, with 10 bases between. The CDR3 loop spans 13 amino acids. The CDR3 DNA reads TGTGCCAGCGGCAGGGGGGGCACAGATACGCAGTATTTT. Its translation is CASGRGGTDTQYF. The complete variable domain, with remaining parts taken from reference TRBV11-2 and TRBJ2-3, reads EAGVAQSPRYKIIEKRQSVAFWCNPISGHATLYWYQQILGQGPKLLIQFQNNGVVDDSQLPKDRFSAERLKGVDSTLKIQPAKLEDSAVYLCASGRGGTDTQYFGPGTRLTVL.

The V gene is TRBV10-1, the J gene TRBJ2-1; 7 bases line up with TRBD2. The CDR3 spans 14 residues. CDR1 and CDR2 from the germline V gene are WNHNN and SYGVQD (reference sequence). The V and J ends lost 5 bases and 7 bases, in that order; junction bases with no gene match: 8. This chain's CDR3 is CASSPGAGQNEQFF. The CDR3 DNA reads TGCGCCAGCAGTCCGGGAGCGGGGCAGAATGAGCAGTTCTTC.

CDR3 protein: CASSERQGSQFF. The DNA for the CDR3 is TGTGCCAGCAGTGAACGGCAGGGGAGTCAGTTCTTC. The V gene is TRBV6-1, the J gene TRBJ2-1; D might be TRBD1 (6 bases). Germline CDR1 and CDR2: MNHNS and SASEGT. V lost 2 bases and J 13 bases, leaving 12 bases between the germline ends. The length of the CDR3 is 12 residues.

The chain uses TRBV16 and TRBJ2-5; D possibly corresponds to TRBD1 (6 bases). The CDR3 totals 15 residues. V was clipped by 0 bases and J by 1 base, with 9 bases between them. Germline values: CDR1 KGHSY, CDR2 FQNENV. CDR3: CASSQSDSFQETQYF. The CDR3 DNA reads TGTGCCAGCAGCCAATCGGACAGTTTCCAAGAGACCCAGTACTTC. The full variable domain, its missing parts supplied by reference TRBV16 and TRBJ2-5, is GEEVAQTPKHLVRGEGQKAKLYCAPIKGHSYVFWYQQVLKNEFKFLISFQNENVFDETGMPKERFSAKCLPNSPCSLEIQATKLEDSAVYFCASSQSDSFQETQYFGPGTRLLVL.

The rearrangement joins TRBV7-2 to TRBJ1-2; weak D call: TRBD1 (5 bases). Trimming removed 2 bases at V and 4 bases at J, with 11 bases between. Germline V gene data show CDR1 as SGHTA and CDR2 as FQGNSA. The CDR3 length is 14 residues. The CDR3 bases are TGTGCCAGCAGCTTATGGGGGGAAGGCTATGGCTACACCTTC. This gives the protein CASSLWGEGYGYTF.

A few counts support this clone. V and J are TRBV19 and TRBJ2-2, with 8 bases fitting TRBD2. With V trimmed by 1 base and J by 5 bases, 12 bases remained unmatched. This CDR3 comprises 18 residues. Germline CDR1 and CDR2: LNHDA and SQIVND (reference sequence). For the CDR3, the DNA is TGTGCCAGTAGTATAGGGGGGACTAGTCGGTGGCTAACCGGGGAGCTGTTTTTT. Translating gives CASSIGGTSRWLTGELFF.